This T cell receptor beta chain came from a study of blood T cell repertoires in COVID-19. Using immunoSEQ multiplex PCR, the repertoire was profiled, and TCRdb retains in-frame clones only, with some absent. The top ten hold approximately 4.9% of the sample, which has 90,000 to 100,000 clones, 70% to 90% seen once. On this clone: The junction shows a germline mismatch at one end, possibly a read error.

Germline V lookup: CDR1 SGHNT, CDR2 YYREEE (reference sequence). The CDR3 has 15 residues. The chain carries TRBV5-4 and TRBJ1-2; a weak D match, TRBD1 (5 bases). This receptor was obtained from a man in his sixties or seventies with acute or convalescent COVID-19. The sequencing sample was made of peripheral blood. The CDR3 reads CARSLGGGTNYGYTF. The CDR3 nucleotides read TGTGCCCGCAGCTTGGGGGGGGGAACTAACTATGGCTACACCTTC.